This T cell receptor beta chain was recovered during a study of sequential checkpoint blockade in melanoma (dated by TCRdb to the late 2010s). For context, the study as a whole: Using 1:1 randomization, the trial assigned patients either to first-line nivolumab followed by ipilimumab (arm A) or to ipilimumab followed by nivolumab (arm B). Maintenance nivolumab was given following each of the two trial sequences.

CDR1 MGHRA and CDR2 YSYEKL are derived from the germline V gene. The V and J ends are trimmed by 4 bases and 0 bases, leaving 13 bases between them. The CDR3 sequence holds 17 residues, the cysteine and phenylalanine included. This entry keeps only the CDR3 DNA: 51 bases, framed from base 1. The sample's treatment or condition, from its label and the paper: randomized to nivolumab then ipilimumab (arm A) or the reverse (arm B). No trial patient had received prior DNA-damaging chemotherapy. On a FACS Aria II flow cytometer, live CD3+CD8+ cells that were negative for CD19 and CD56 were sorted from thawed PBMCs. CheckMate 064, a randomized, open-label phase II trial of sequential checkpoint blockade, was the source of the samples, all of which came from patients with melanoma. Peripheral blood mononuclear cells were collected by leukapheresis, purified using Ficoll-Paque, and frozen in human serum containing roughly 10% DMSO. Immediately after sorting, the purity of the sorted blood CD3+CD8+ cells was confirmed to be >98%, and DNA was then extracted.

Comment on this clone: Which antigen it targets is not known. No base-level quality is on record; no much larger clone is a single base apart.

The immunoSEQ Assay was used to immunosequence TCRbeta CDR3 regions from genomic DNA. Genomic DNA was amplified by bias-controlled multiplex PCR before high-throughput sequencing. Turning to the authors' computational methods: To quantify the absolute abundance of each unique TCRbeta CDR3 region, the sequences were collapsed and filtered. Clonality, defined as 1 minus Pielou's evenness, was calculated using only productive rearrangements. A previously published method was used to identify clones whose frequencies were significantly greater in on-treatment samples than in baseline samples. The table was pulled from immuneACCESS by TCRdb, which kept in-frame rearrangements only. Such tables lose some clones; where checked, under half of the loss comes from unresolved V genes, and the rest has no known cause. V, J and clone size are taken as reported in that table, and D and trimming were inferred from the DNA itself. This sample holds 10,000 to 15,000 clones; more than 60% were observed only once. About 9.4% of the sample rests with the top ten.

Findings and caveats that apply to the study as a whole: The response-prediction model combining TCR metrics and mutation burden needs validation in larger, independent patient cohorts.

The source is a human donor with melanoma. Material: CD8+ T cells sorted from blood (inferred from file names), obtained from a patient given nivolumab and ipilimumab in sequence. The rearrangement combines TRBV4-1 with TRBJ2-6; 6 matching bases give a weak D call of TRBD1. In nucleotides, the sequence is TGCGCCAGCAGCCCCCGGGACATCAACTCTGGGGCCAACGTCCTGACTTTC. Its amino acids are CASSPRDINSGANVLTF.